The 6 T cell receptor beta chains listed next were all sequenced from one sample in a study of blood T cell repertoires in COVID-19. Sequencing used immunoSEQ multiplex PCR; TCRdb keeps in-frame clones, though not all of them. The sample has about 120,000 clones; roughly four fifths are singletons. Material for sequencing was peripheral blood. The receptor source for this set is a woman in her 70s with acute or convalescent COVID-19.

This clone was detected a few times. The V gene is TRBV6-2 or TRBV6-3, the J gene TRBJ1-3, with D possibly TRBD1 on 5 matching bases. Trimming stripped 2 bases from V and 0 bases from J, with 8 bases between. This CDR3 has 15 amino acids. Germline CDR1 is MNHEY and CDR2 is SVGEGT. In DNA, the CDR3 is TGTGCCAGCAGTTACGACAGAAACTCTGGAAACACCATATATTTT. Protein product: CASSYDRNSGNTIYF.

This clone has just a few counts. The chain joins TRBV7-3 to TRBJ1-1; 9 bases are a match to TRBD1. Trimming cost V 5 bases and J 7 bases; bases outside gene matches: 5. Germline V gene sequence: CDR1 SGHTA, CDR2 FQGTGA. The CDR3 has 13 residues. CDR3 nucleotides: TGTGCCAGCAGCACCCGACAGGGGGGTGAAGCTTTCTTT. This gives the protein CASSTRQGGEAFF.

This clone was seen a handful of times. This sequence joins TRBV5-6 and TRBJ2-1; TRBD2 might be the D (5 bases). The germline V gene encodes CDR1 SGHDT and CDR2 YYEEEE. The CDR3 is made up of 11 amino acids. Trimming pared 4 bases from V and 12 bases from J, leaving 11 bases between. The CDR3 nucleotides are TGTGCCAGCAGCGCACTAGGTGGGCAGTTCTTC. The encoded protein is CASSALGGQFF.

The chain links TRBV2 to TRBJ2-7; TRBD2 is a possible D gene (6 bases). Germline CDR1 and CDR2: SNHLY and FYNNEI. CDR3 length: 13 residues. The V gene lost 10 bases and the J gene lost 0 bases, with 13 bases spanning the gap. As DNA, the CDR3 is TGTGCCACCTCCGGGACTGGCTCCTACGAGCAGTACTTC. Translated, it gives CATSGTGSYEQYF. Using reference TRBV2 and TRBJ2-7 for the parts outside the CDR3, the full variable domain is EPEVTQTPSHQVTQMGQEVILRCVPISNHLYFYWYRQILGQKVEFLVSFYNNEISEKSEIFDDQFSVERPDGSNFTLKIRSTKLEDSAMYFCATSGTGSYEQYFGPGTRLTVT.

This sequence joins TRBV5-1 and TRBJ1-6; 9 bases match TRBD1. The CDR3 has 14 residues. With V trimmed by 0 bases and J by 12 bases, 4 bases remained unmatched. The germline V gene encodes CDR1 SGHRS and CDR2 YFSETQ. CDR3 nucleotides: TGCGCCAGCAGCTTGGACGGACAGGGGCAACCCCTCCACTTT. As protein: CASSLDGQGQPLHF.

The V and J genes are TRBV9 and TRBJ2-7; 8 positions match TRBD2. V lost 4 bases to trimming and J lost 6 bases; unmatched junction nucleotides: 15. This CDR3 comprises 16 residues. Germline-derived CDR1 and CDR2 are SGDLS and YYNGEE. As DNA, the CDR3 is TGTGCCAGCAGCACCACAGCCGGGACTAGACCTGTCGAGCAGTACTTC. It encodes CASSTTAGTRPVEQYF. Full variable domain (rest looked up from reference TRBV9 and TRBJ2-7): DSGVTQTPKHLITATGQRVTLRCSPRSGDLSVYWYQQSLDQGLQFLIQYYNGEERAKGNILERFSAQQFPDLHSELNLSSLELGDSALYFCASSTTAGTRPVEQYFGPGTRLTVT.